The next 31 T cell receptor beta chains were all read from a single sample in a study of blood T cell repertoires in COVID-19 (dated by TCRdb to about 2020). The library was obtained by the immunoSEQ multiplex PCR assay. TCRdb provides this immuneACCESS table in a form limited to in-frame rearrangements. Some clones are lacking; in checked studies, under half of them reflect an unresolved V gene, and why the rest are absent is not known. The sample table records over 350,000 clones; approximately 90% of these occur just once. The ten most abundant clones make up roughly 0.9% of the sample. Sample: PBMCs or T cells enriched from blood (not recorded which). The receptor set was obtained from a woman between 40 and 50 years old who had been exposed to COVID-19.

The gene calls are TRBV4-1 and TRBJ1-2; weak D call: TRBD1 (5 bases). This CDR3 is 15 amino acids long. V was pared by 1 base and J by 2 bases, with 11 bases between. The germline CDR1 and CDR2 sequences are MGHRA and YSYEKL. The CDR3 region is CASSQVWGSNYGYTF. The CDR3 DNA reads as TGCGCCAGCAGCCAAGTCTGGGGCAGCAACTATGGCTACACCTTC.

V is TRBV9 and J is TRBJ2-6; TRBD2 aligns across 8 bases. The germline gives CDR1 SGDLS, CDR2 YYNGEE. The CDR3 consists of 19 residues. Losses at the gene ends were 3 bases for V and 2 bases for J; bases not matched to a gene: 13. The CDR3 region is CASSAPRGGEVAGANVLTF. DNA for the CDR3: TGTGCCAGCAGCGCCCCCCGGGGGGGCGAGGTGGCTGGGGCCAACGTCCTGACTTTC.

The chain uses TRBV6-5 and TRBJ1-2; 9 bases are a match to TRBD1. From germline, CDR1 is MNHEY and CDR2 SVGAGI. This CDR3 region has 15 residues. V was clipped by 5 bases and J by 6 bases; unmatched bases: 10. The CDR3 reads CASSLIRDRADGYTF. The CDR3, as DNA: TGTGCCAGCAGTCTGATCCGGGACAGGGCTGATGGCTACACCTTC.

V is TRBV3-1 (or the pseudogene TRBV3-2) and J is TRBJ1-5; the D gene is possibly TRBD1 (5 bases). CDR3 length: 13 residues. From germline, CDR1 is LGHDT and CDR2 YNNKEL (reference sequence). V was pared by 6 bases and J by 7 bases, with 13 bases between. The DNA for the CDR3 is TGTGCCAGCAGTCCCCAGGGAGGGCAGCCCCAGCATTTT. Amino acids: CASSPQGGQPQHF.

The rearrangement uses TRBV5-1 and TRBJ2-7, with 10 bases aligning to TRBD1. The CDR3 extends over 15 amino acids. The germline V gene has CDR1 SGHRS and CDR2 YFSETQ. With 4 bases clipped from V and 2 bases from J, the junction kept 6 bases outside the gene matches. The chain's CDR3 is CASSHETGGAYEQYF. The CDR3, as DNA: TGCGCCAGCAGCCACGAGACAGGGGGCGCCTACGAGCAGTACTTC.

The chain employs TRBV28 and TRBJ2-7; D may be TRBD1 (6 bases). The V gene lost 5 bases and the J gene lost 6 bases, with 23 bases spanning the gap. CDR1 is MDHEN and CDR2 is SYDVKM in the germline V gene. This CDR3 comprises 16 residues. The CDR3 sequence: CASSASSHRVGSEQYF. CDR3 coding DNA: TGTGCCAGCAGTGCCTCAAGTCACAGGGTCGGCAGCGAGCAGTACTTC.

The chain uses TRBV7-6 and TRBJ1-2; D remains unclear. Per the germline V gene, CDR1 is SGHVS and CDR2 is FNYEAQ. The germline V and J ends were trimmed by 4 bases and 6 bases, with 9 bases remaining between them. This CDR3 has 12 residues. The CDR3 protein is CASSSRTDGYTF. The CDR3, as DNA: TGTGCCAGCAGCTCCCGGACTGATGGCTACACCTTC.

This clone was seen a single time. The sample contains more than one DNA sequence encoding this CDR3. The CDR3 loop reads CASSPPGRQETQYF. CDR3 bases: TGTGCCAGCTCACCACCGGGCAGACAAGAGACCCAGTACTTC. The chain joins TRBV18 to TRBJ2-5, with D unresolved. The CDR3 runs to 14 residues. Between the trimmed V and J ends, which lost 0 bases and 2 bases, there was a span of 7 bases. Germline V lookup: CDR1 KGHSH, CDR2 LQKENI.

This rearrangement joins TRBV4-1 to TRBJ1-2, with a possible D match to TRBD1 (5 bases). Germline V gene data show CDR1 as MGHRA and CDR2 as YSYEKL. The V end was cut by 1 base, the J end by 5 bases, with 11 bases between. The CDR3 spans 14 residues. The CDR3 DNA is TGCGCCAGCAGCCAAGCCGACAGCTTTTATGGCTACACCTTC. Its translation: CASSQADSFYGYTF.

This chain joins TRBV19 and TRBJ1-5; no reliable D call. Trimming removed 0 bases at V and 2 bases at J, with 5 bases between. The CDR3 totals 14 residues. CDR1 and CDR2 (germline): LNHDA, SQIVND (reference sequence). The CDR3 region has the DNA TGTGCCAGTAGTATAGATCCGGGCAATCAGCCCCAGCATTTT. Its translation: CASSIDPGNQPQHF.

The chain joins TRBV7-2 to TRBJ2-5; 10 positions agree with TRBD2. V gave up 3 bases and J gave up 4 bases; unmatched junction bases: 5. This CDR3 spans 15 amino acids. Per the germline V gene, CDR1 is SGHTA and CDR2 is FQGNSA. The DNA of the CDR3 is TGTGCCAGCAGCTTTGGAGCGGGGGGGGGAGAGACCCAGTACTTC. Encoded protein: CASSFGAGGGETQYF.

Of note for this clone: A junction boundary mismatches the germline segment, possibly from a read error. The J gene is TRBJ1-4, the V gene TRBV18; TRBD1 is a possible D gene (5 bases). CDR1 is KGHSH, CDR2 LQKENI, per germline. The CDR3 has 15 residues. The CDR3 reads CASSPSTAPNEKLFF. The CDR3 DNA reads TGTGCCAGCTCACCCTCGACAGCCCCTAACGAAAAACTGTTTTTT.

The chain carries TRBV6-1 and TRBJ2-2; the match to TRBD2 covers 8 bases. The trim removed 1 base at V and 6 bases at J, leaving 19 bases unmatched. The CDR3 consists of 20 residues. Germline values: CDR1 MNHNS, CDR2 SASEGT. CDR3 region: CASSEGRSFVAGRAPGELFF. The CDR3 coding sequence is TGTGCCAGCAGTGAAGGTCGGTCTTTCGTAGCCGGGAGGGCCCCCGGGGAGCTGTTTTTT.

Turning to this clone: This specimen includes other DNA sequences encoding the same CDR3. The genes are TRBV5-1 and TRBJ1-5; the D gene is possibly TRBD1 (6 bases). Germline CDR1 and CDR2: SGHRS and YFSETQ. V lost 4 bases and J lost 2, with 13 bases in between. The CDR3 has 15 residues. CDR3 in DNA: TGCGCCAGCAGCCTACAGGGTTTCGGCAATCAGCCCCAGCATTTT. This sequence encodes CASSLQGFGNQPQHF.

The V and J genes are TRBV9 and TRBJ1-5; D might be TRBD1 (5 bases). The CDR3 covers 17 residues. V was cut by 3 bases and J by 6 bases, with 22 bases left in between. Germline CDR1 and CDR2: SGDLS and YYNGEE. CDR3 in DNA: TGTGCCAGCAGCGACGACCCCAGGAGAGCAGGGTTTCAGCCCCAGCATTTT. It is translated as CASSDDPRRAGFQPQHF.

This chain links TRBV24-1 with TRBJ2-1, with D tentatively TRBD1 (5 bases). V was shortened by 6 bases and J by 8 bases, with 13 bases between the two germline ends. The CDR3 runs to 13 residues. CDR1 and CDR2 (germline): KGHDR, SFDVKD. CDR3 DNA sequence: TGTGCCACCAGTATCGCAGGGTGGGATGAGCAGTTCTTC. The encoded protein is CATSIAGWDEQFF.

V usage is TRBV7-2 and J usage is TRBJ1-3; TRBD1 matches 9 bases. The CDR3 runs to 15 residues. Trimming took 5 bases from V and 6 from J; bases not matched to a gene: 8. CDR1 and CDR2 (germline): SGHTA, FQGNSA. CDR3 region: CASSRPGQGENTIYF. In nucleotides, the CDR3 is TGTGCCAGCAGCCGCCCGGGACAGGGTGAAAACACCATATATTTT. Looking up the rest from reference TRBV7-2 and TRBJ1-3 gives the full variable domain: GAGVSQSPSNKVTEKGKDVELRCDPISGHTALYWYRQSLGQGLEFLIYFQGNSAPDKSGLPSDRFSAERTGGSVSTLTIQRTQQEDSAVYLCASSRPGQGENTIYFGEGSWLTVV.

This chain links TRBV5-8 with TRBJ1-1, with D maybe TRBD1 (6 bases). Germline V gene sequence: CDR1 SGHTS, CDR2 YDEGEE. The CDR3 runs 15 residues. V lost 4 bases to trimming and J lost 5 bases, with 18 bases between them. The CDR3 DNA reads TGTGCCAGCAGCCAGGCAGGGGCATGGGGGACTGAAGCTTTCTTT. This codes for CASSQAGAWGTEAFF.

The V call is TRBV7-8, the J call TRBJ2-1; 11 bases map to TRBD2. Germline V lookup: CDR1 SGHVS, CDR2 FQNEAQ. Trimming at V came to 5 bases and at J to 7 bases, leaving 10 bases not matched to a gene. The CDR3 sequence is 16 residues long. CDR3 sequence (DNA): TGTGCCAGCAGCCCAGGGGAGACTAGCGGGAATAATGAGCAGTTCTTC. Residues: CASSPGETSGNNEQFF.

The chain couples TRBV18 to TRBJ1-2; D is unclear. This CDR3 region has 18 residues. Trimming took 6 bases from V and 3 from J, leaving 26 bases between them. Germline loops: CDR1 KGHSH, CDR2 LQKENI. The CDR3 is CASSLLSWTPEMDYGYTF. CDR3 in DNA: TGTGCCAGCTCTCTCCTGTCGTGGACTCCCGAAATGGACTATGGCTACACCTTC.

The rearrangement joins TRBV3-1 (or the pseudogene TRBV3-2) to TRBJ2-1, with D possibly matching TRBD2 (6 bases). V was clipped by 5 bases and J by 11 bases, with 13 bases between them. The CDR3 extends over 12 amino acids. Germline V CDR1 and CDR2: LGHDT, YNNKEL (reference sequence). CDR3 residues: CASSERDFKQFF. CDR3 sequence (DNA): TGTGCCAGCAGCGAGAGGGACTTTAAGCAGTTCTTC.

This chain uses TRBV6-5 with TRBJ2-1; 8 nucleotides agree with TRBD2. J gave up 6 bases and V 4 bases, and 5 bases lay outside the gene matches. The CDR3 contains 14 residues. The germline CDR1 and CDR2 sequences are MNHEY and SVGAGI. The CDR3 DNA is TGTGCCAGCAGTTCGGGACTAGGAAGCAATGAGCAGTTCTTC. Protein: CASSSGLGSNEQFF.

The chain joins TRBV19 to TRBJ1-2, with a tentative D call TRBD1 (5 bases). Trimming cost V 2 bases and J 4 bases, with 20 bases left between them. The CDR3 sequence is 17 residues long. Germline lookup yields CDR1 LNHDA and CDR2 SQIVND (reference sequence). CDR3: CASSINRLDTISYGYTF. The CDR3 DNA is TGTGCCAGTAGTATAAATCGGTTGGACACCATCTCCTATGGCTACACCTTC.

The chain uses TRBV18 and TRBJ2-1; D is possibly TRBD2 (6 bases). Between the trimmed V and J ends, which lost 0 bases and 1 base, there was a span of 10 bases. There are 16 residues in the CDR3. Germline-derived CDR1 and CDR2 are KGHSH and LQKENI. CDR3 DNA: TGTGCCAGCTCACCACCGTCGGGAGTGTCCTACAATGAGCAGTTCTTC. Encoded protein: CASSPPSGVSYNEQFF.

CDR3 nucleotides: TGTGCCAGCAGGGAGGGACTAGCGGGGGGCTACGAGCAGTACTTC. Protein: CASREGLAGGYEQYF. The genes are TRBV2 and TRBJ2-7, with 15 bases that match TRBD2. V gave up 6 bases and J gave up 3 bases; unmatched junction bases: 3. This CDR3 is built from 15 residues. Germline V gives CDR1 SNHLY, CDR2 FYNNEI.

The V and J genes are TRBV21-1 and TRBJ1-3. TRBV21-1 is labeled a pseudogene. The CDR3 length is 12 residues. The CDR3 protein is CASSIRGNTIYF. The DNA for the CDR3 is TGTGCCAGCAGCATCCGGGGAAACACCATATATTTT.

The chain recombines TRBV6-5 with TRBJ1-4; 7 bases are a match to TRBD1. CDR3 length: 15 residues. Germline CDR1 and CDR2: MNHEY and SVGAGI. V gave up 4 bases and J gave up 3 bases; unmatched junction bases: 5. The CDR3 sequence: CASSFRGSANEKLFF. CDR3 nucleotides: TGTGCCAGCAGTTTCAGGGGGTCAGCTAATGAAAAACTGTTTTTT.

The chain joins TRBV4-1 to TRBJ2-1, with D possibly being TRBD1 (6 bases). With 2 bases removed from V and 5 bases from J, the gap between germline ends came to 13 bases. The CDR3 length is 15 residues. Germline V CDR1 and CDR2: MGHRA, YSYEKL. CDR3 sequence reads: CASSQPDRSNNEQFF. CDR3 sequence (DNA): TGCGCCAGCAGCCAACCCGACAGGTCTAACAATGAGCAGTTCTTC.

CDR3 sequence: CASSPGQGYTF. The CDR3 DNA reads as TGTGCCAGCAGTCCCGGACAGGGCTACACCTTC. The rearrangement uses TRBV6-6 and TRBJ1-2; a weak D match, TRBD1 (6 bases). Germline V gives CDR1 MNHNY, CDR2 SVGAGI (reference sequence). The V end was cut by 5 bases, the J end by 8 bases, with 9 bases between. This CDR3 has 11 amino acids.

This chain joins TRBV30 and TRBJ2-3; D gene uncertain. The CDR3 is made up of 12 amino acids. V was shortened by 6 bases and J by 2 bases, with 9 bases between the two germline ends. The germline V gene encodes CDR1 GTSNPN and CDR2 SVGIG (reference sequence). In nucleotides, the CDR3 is TGTGCCTGCCAAAGAGACACAGATACGCAGTATTTT. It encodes CACQRDTDTQYF. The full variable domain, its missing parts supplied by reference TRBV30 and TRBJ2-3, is SQTIHQWPATLVQPVGSPLSLECTVEGTSNPNLYWYRQAAGRGLQLLFYSVGIGQISSEVPQNLSASRPQDRQFILSSKKLLLSDSGFYLCACQRDTDTQYFGPGTRLTVL.

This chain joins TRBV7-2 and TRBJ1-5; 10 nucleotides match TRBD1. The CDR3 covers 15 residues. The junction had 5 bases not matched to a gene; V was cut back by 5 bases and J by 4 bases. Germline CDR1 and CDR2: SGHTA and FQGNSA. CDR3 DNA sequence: TGTGCCAGCAGCGTGACAGGGGGCATTAATCAGCCCCAGCATTTT. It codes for CASSVTGGINQPQHF.